Shown below are 5 T cell receptor beta chains from a single sample sequenced in a study of T-cell reconstitution after alpha-beta-depleted transplantation in children. A library of TCRbeta sequences, prepared with unique molecular identifiers, was generated. TCRdb re-analysed the PCR reads in MiXCR, keeping a single row per CDR3 protein. Of around 370,000 distinct CDR3 sequences listed, around a tenth are singletons. The material was PBMCs from the stem cell graft donor, obtained from the stem cell graft. The receptor set was obtained from a human donor who donated a stem cell graft to a child with acute lymphoblastic leukemia.

The chain recombines TRBV4-2 with TRBJ2-3, with 11 nucleotides matching TRBD2. CDR3 size: 17 residues. Germline-derived CDR1 and CDR2 are LGHNA and YNFKEQ. V was pared by 1 base and J by 0 bases, with 3 bases of the junction left unmatched. The CDR3 loop reads CASSQVGTSGSTDTQYF. CDR3 coding DNA: TGTGCCAGCAGCCAAGTAGGGACTAGCGGTAGCACAGATACGCAGTATTTT.

This clonotype was found a few times. CDR3 in DNA: TGCGCCAGCAGCCAAGTAGGGGTTCTTAACTATGGCTACACCTTC. Translated, it gives CASSQVGVLNYGYTF. The chain uses TRBV4-1 and TRBJ1-2; D is perhaps TRBD1 (5 bases). CDR3 length: 15 amino acids. With 1 base removed from V and 1 base from J, the gap between germline ends came to 10 bases. CDR1 is MGHRA and CDR2 is YSYEKL in the germline V gene.

In this sample, this clonotype turned up a few times. The rearrangement links TRBV11-1 to TRBJ2-5, with D possibly being TRBD1 (7 bases). Germline-derived CDR1 and CDR2 are SGHAT and FQDESV (reference sequence). The V gene lost 4 bases and the J gene lost 3 bases, with 27 bases spanning the gap. The CDR3 spans 19 residues. The CDR3 reads CASSSARAGGLFSKETQYF. DNA of the CDR3: TGTGCCAGCAGCTCCGCCAGGGCAGGGGGACTCTTCTCAAAAGAGACCCAGTACTTC.

The V and J genes are TRBV5-6 and TRBJ1-4, with D hard to call. Trimming stripped 2 bases from V and 2 bases from J, with 10 bases between. This CDR3 is built from 15 residues. Germline loops: CDR1 SGHDT, CDR2 YYEEEE. The CDR3 reads CASSLELGTNEKLFF. CDR3 nucleotide sequence: TGTGCCAGCAGCTTAGAACTGGGGACTAATGAAAAACTGTTTTTT.

The chain recombines TRBV7-9 with TRBJ1-3, with TRBD1 matching 7 bases. Germline trimming cut 5 bases from V and 0 bases from J; bases unmatched to any gene: 7. CDR3 length: 16 amino acids. Germline CDR1 is SEHNR and CDR2 is FQNEAQ (reference sequence). The CDR3: CASSQLQGFSGNTIYF. The DNA of the CDR3 is TGTGCCAGCAGCCAGCTACAGGGGTTCTCTGGAAACACCATATATTTT.